This T cell receptor (beta chain) emerged from a study of shared clonotypes between healthy human individuals. The study, taken as a whole, reports: Shared clonotypes: approximately 4.5% naive CD4, around 4% naive CD8, less than 2.5% memory CD4, around 0.4% memory CD8. The generation probabilities recorded for non-shared clonotypes fell below those of clonotypes shared by all four donors. Blood was the only sampled material, and tissue repertoires likely differ. Rarefaction showed sorted-subset sequencing was incomplete despite large depth.

For this clone: What it recognizes is unknown. Other DNA sequences from this sample encode an identical CDR3 as well.

The method was immunoSEQ multiplex PCR; TCRdb's version includes in-frame clones alone and lacks a portion of them. The sample contains about 2.2 million clones, about 92% of which appear only once. This CDR3 comprises 13 residues. Trimming took off 5 bases at V and 6 bases at J, with 10 bases between the two ends. The germline gives CDR1 SGHTA, CDR2 FQGNSA. CD45RO-negative cells were positively selected for CCR7, leaving out terminally differentiated effector memory CD45RA+ cells. The J gene is TRBJ2-2, the V gene TRBV7-2, with D perhaps matching TRBD1 (5 bases). The TCR originated in a young man in good health. Some clones in this sample may be carry-over from other donors' samples. The sequenced sample consisted of naive CD8+ T cells from PBMCs. The CDR3 spells CASSPRGAGELFF. The CDR3 coding sequence is TGTGCCAGCAGCCCTAGGGGTGCCGGGGAGCTGTTTTTT.